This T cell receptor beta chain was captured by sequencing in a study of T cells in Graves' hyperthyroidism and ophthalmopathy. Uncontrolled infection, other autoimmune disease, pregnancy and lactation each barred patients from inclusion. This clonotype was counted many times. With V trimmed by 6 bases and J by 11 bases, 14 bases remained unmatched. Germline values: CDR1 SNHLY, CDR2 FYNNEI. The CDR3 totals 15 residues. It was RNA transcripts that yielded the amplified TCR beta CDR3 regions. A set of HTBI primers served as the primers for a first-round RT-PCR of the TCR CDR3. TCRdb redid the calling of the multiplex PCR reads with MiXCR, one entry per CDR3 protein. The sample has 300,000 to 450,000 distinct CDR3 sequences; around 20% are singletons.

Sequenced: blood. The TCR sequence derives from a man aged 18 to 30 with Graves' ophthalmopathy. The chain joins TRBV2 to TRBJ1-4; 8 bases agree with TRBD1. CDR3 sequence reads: CASRDKTGGGKKLFF. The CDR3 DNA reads TGTGCCAGCAGGGACAAAACAGGGGGGGGGAAGAAACTGTTTTTT. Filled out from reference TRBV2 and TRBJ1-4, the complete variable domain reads EPEVTQTPSHQVTQMGQEVILRCVPISNHLYFYWYRQILGQKVEFLVSFYNNEISEKSEIFDDQFSVERPDGSNFTLKIRSTKLEDSAMYFCASRDKTGGGKKLFFGSGTQLSVL.